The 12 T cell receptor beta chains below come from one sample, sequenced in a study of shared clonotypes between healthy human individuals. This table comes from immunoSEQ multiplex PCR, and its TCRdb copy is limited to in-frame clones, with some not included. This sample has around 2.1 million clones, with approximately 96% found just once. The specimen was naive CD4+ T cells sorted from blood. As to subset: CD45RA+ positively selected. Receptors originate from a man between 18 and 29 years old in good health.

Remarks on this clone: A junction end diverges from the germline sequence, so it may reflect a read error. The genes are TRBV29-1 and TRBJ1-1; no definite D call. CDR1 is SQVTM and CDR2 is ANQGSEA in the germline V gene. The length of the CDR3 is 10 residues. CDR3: CSAGPDEAFF. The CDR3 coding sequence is TGCAGCGCCGGACCAGATGAAGCATTCTTT.

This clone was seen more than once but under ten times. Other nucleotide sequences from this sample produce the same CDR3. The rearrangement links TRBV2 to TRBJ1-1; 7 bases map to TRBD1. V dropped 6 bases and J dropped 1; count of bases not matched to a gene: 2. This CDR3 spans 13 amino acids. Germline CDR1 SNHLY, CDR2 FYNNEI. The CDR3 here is CASSQGENTEAFF. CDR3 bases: TGTGCCAGCAGCCAGGGGGAGAACACTGAAGCTTTCTTT.

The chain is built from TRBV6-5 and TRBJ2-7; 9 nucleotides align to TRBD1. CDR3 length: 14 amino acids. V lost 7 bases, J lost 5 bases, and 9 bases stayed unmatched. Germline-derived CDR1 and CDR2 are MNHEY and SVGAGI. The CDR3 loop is CASTPGTGRNEQYF. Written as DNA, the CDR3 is TGTGCCAGCACCCCCGGGACAGGGAGGAACGAGCAGTACTTC.

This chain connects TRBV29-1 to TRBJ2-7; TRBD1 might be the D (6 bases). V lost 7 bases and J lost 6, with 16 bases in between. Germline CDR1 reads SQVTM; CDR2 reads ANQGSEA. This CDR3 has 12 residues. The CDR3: CSATAGVIEQYF. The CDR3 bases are TGCAGCGCGACGGCAGGGGTTATCGAGCAGTACTTC.

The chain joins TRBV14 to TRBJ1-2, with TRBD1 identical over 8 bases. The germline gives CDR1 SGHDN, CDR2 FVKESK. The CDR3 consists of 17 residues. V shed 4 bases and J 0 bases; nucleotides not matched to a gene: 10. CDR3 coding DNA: TGTGCCAGCAGCCTTGACAGGGGATCTTTAGCTAACTATGGCTACACCTTC. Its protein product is CASSLDRGSLANYGYTF.

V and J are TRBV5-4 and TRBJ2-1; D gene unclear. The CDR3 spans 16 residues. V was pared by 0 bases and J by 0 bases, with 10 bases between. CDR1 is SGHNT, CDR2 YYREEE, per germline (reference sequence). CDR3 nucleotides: TGTGCCAGCAGCTTGGAGGCTGCCCCCTCCTACAATGAGCAGTTCTTC. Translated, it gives CASSLEAAPSYNEQFF.

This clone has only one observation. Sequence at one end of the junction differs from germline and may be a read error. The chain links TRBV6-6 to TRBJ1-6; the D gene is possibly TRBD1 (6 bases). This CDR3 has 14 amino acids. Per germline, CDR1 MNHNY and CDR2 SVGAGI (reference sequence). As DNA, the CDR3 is TGTGCCAGCAGTGACTCCCAGGGGTATTCACCCCTCCACTTT. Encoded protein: CASSDSQGYSPLHF.

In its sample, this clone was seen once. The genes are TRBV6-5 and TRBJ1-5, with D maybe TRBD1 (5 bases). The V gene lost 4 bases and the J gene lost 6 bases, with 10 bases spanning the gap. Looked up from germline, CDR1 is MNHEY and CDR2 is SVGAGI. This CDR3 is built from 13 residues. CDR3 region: CASSSGLGQPQHF. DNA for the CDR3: TGTGCCAGCAGTTCAGGGCTGGGTCAGCCCCAGCATTTT.

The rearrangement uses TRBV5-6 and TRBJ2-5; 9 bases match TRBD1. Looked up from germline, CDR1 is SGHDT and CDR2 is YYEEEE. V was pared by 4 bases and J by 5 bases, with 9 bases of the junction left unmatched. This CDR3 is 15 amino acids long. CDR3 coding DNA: TGTGCCAGCAGCACTGACAGGGGGAACTGGGAGACCCAGTACTTC. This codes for CASSTDRGNWETQYF. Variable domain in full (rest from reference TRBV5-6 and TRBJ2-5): DAGVTQSPTHLIKTRGQQVTLRCSPKSGHDTVSWYQQALGQGPQFIFQYYEEEERQRGNFPDRFSGHQFPNYSSELNVNALLLGDSALYLCASSTDRGNWETQYFGPGTRLLVL.

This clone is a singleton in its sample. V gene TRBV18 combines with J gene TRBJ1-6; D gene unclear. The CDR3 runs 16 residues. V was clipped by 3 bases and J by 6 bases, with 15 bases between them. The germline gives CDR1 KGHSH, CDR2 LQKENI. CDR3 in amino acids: CASSPGQILGNSPLHF. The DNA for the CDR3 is TGTGCCAGCTCACCGGGCCAGATCCTAGGTAATTCACCCCTCCACTTT. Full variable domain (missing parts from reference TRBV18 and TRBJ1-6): NAGVMQNPRHLVRRRGQEARLRCSPMKGHSHVYWYRQLPEEGLKFMVYLQKENIIDESGMPKERFSAEFPKEGPSILRIQQVVRGDSAAYFCASSPGQILGNSPLHFGNGTRLTVT.

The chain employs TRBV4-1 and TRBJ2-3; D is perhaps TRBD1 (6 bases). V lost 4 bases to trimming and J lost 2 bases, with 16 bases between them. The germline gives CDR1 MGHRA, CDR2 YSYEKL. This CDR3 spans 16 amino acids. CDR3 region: CASSPSTGQATDTQYF. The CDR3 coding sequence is TGCGCCAGCAGCCCCTCAACGGGACAAGCCACAGATACGCAGTATTTT.

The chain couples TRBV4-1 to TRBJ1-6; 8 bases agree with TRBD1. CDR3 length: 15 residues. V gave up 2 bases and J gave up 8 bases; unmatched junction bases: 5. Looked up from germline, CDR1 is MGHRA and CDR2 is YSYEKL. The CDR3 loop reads CASSQTDRDHSPLHF. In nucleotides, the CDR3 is TGCGCCAGCAGCCAAACGGACAGGGATCATTCACCCCTCCACTTT.